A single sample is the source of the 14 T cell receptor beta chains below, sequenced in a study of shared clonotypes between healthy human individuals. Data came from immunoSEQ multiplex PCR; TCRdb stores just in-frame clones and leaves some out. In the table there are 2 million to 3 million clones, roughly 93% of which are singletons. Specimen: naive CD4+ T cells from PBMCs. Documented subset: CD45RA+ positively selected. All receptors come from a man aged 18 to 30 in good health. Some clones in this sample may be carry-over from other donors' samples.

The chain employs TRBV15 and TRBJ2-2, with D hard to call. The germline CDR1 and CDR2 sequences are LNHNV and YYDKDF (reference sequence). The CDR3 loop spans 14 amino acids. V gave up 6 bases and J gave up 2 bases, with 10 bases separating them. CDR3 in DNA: TGTGCCACCAGTGGGCTAGTTAACACCGGGGAGCTGTTTTTT. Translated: CATSGLVNTGELFF.

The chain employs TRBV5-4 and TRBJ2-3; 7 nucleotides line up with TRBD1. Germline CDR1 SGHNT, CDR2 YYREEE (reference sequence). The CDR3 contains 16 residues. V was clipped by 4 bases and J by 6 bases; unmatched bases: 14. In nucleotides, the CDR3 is TGTGCCAGCAGCGCTAACAGGGGTCACCCTGGGGATACGCAGTATTTT. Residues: CASSANRGHPGDTQYF.

The CDR3 DNA sequence: TGTGCCAGCTCTTCAGGGACAGGAGATACTGAAGCTTTCTTT. Encoded protein: CASSSGTGDTEAFF. The chain links TRBV18 to TRBJ1-1; 8 bases are a match to TRBD1. V shed 6 bases and J 5 bases; nucleotides not matched to a gene: 8. The CDR3 sequence is 14 residues long. Germline CDR1 and CDR2: KGHSH and LQKENI.

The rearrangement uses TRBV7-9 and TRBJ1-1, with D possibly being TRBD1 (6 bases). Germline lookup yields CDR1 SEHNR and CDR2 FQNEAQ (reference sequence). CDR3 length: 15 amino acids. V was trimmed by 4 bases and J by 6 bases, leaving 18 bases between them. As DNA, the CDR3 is TGTGCCAGCAGCTCGCCCACTACCGGGGGCGCTGAAGCTTTCTTT. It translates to CASSSPTTGGAEAFF.

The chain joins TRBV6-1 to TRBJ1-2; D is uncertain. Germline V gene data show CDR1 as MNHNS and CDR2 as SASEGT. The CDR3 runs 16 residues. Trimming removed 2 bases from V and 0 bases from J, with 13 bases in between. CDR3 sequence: CASSEYRGPANYGYTF. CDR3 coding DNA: TGTGCCAGCAGTGAATATCGGGGTCCCGCTAACTATGGCTACACCTTC.

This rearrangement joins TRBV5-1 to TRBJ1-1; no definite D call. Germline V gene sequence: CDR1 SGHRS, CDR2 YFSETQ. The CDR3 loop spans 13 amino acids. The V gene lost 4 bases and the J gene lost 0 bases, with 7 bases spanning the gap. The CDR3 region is CASSQELNTEAFF. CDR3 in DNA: TGCGCCAGCAGCCAAGAGTTGAACACTGAAGCTTTCTTT.

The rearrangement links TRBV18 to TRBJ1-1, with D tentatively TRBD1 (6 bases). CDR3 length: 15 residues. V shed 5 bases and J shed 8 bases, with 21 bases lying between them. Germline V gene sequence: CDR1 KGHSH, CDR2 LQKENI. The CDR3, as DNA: TGTGCCAGCTCATTCAGGGAAGGGCTTCAGGGGGAAGCTTTCTTT. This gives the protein CASSFREGLQGEAFF.

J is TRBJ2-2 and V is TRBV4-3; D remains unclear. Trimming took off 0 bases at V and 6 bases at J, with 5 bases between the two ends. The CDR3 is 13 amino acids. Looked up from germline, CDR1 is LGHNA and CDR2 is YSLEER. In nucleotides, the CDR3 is TGCGCCAGCAGCCAAGATCTCCCCGGGGAGCTGTTTTTT. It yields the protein CASSQDLPGELFF.

The CDR3, as DNA: TGTGCCAGCAGCTCTGAGACTCGCGACACTGAAGCTTTCTTT. The encoded protein is CASSSETRDTEAFF. The chain is built from TRBV5-4 and TRBJ1-1; no clear D. Germline CDR1 SGHNT, CDR2 YYREEE (reference sequence). Trimming took off 3 bases at V and 3 bases at J, with 12 bases between the two ends. The CDR3 sequence is 14 residues long.

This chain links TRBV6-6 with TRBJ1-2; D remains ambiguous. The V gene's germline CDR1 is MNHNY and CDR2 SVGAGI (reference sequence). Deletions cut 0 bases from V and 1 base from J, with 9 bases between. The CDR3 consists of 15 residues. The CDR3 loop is CASSYSIGNNYGYTF. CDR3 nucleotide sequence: TGTGCCAGCAGTTACTCGATCGGGAATAACTATGGCTACACCTTC.

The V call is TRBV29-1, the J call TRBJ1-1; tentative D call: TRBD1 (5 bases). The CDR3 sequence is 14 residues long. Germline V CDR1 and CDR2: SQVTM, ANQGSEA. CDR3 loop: CTGGGRLGDTEAFF. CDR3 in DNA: TGCACCGGGGGAGGCCGGTTGGGAGACACTGAAGCTTTCTTT.

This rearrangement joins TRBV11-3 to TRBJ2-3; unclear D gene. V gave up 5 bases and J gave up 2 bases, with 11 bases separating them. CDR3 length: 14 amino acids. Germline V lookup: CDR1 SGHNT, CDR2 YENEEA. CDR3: CASSPTSSTDTQYF. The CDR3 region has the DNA TGTGCCAGCAGCCCCACATCGTCCACAGATACGCAGTATTTT.

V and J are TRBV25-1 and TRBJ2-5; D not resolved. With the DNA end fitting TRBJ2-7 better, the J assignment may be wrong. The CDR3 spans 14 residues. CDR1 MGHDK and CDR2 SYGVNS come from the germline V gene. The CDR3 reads CASSEYSSLYEQYF. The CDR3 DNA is TGTGCCAGCAGTGAATATAGCAGCCTCTACGAGCAGTACTTC.

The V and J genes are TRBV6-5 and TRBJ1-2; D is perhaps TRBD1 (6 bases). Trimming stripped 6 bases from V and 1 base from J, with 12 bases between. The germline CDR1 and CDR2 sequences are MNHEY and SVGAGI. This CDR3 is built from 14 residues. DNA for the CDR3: TGTGCCAGCAGGATGACAGGTTTTAACTATGGCTACACCTTC. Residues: CASRMTGFNYGYTF.